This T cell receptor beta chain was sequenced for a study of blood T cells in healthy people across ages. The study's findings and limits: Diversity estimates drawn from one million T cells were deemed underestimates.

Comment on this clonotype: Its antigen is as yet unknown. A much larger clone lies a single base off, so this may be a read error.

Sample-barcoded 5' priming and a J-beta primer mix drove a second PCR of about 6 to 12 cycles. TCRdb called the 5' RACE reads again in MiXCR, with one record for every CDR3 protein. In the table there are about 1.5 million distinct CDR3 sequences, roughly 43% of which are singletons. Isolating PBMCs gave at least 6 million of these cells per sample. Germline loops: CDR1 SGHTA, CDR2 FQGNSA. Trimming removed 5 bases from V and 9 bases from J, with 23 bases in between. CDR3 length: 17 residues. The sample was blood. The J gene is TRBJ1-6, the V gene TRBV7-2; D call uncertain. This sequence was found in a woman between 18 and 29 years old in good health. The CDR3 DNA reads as TGTGCCAGCAGCCGTAAAAGTGGGCGAAGTATAGTTTCACCCCTCCACTTT. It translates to CASSRKSGRSIVSPLHF.